This passage covers 17 T cell receptor beta chains from one sample sequenced in a study of blood T cell repertoires in COVID-19. Clones were read by immunoSEQ multiplex PCR, and TCRdb kept only the in-frame ones, dropping some. The data contain more than 300,000 clones, around 87% of them singletons. The sample comprised peripheral blood. The source is a woman aged 25 to 45 with COVID-19, enrolled during active disease.

V usage is TRBV10-3 and J usage is TRBJ2-1, with D possibly being TRBD2 (5 bases). Germline CDR1 and CDR2: ENHRY and SYGVKD. The germline V and J ends were trimmed by 9 bases and 8 bases, with 17 bases remaining between them. This CDR3 comprises 13 residues. The CDR3, as DNA: TGTGCCATAGCGACCGATACCGGGGATGAGCAGTTCTTC. Its translation: CAIATDTGDEQFF.

The chain couples TRBV4-2 to TRBJ2-7; 9 nucleotides line up with TRBD1. V lost 0 bases and J lost 4; bases outside the gene matches: 10. Germline V gene data show CDR1 as LGHNA and CDR2 as YNFKEQ. The CDR3 spans 17 residues. The DNA for the CDR3 is TGTGCCAGCAGCCAAGACGGTTCGGGACAGGGAACGTACGAGCAGTACTTC. As protein: CASSQDGSGQGTYEQYF.

The J gene is TRBJ2-5, the V gene TRBV3-1 (or the pseudogene TRBV3-2), with 7 bases identical to TRBD2. The CDR3 sequence is 14 residues long. In germline, CDR1 is LGHDT, CDR2 YNNKEL (reference sequence). Germline trimming cut 7 bases from V and 4 bases from J; bases unmatched to any gene: 9. DNA for the CDR3: TGTGCCAGCAAGGCTAGCGGACTCGGAGAGACCCAGTACTTC. Its protein is CASKASGLGETQYF.

V is TRBV4-3 and J is TRBJ2-3, with 7 bases matching TRBD2. The CDR3 is 17 amino acids. Trimming took 2 bases from V and 1 from J; bases not matched to a gene: 9. CDR1 is LGHNA and CDR2 is YSLEER in the germline V gene. The CDR3 reads CASSQTSAGYGTDTQYF. For the CDR3, the DNA is TGCGCCAGCAGCCAAACTAGCGCGGGGTACGGCACAGATACGCAGTATTTT.

CDR3: CAWSVSYYEQYF. The CDR3 bases are TGTGCCTGGAGTGTGAGCTACTACGAGCAGTACTTC. The chain is built from TRBV30 and TRBJ2-7; D not certain. This CDR3 spans 12 amino acids. V gave up 0 bases and J gave up 3 bases, with 6 bases separating them. Per germline, CDR1 GTSNPN and CDR2 SVGIG (reference sequence).

As for this clone: The sample has other DNA sequences that encode this CDR3 too. The chain links TRBV7-3 to TRBJ2-1; 9 positions match TRBD2. CDR1 is SGHTA and CDR2 is FQGTGA in the germline V gene. With 2 bases clipped from V and 4 bases from J, the junction kept 0 bases outside the gene matches. The CDR3 covers 14 residues. CDR3 residues: CASSLLAGYNEQFF. The CDR3 DNA follows: TGTGCCAGCAGCTTACTAGCGGGGTACAATGAGCAGTTCTTC.

The chain is built from TRBV3-1 (or the pseudogene TRBV3-2) and TRBJ2-3; 10 bases line up with TRBD2. The CDR3 has 14 amino acids. The trim removed 11 bases at V and 4 bases at J, leaving 9 bases unmatched. Germline CDR1 is LGHDT and CDR2 is YNNKEL (reference sequence). In DNA form, the CDR3 reads TGTGCCGGCTGTCCGGGACTAGCGTCAGATACGCAGTATTTT. This encodes CAGCPGLASDTQYF.

The V gene is TRBV24-1, the J gene TRBJ1-5, with TRBD1 identical over 11 bases. The CDR3 runs to 17 residues. After removal of 4 bases from V and 6 bases from J, the junction contained 10 bases not matched to a gene. Looked up from germline, CDR1 is KGHDR and CDR2 is SFDVKD. The CDR3 protein is CATSESAGQGERQPQHF. CDR3 coding DNA: TGTGCCACCAGTGAGAGTGCGGGACAGGGGGAACGTCAGCCCCAGCATTTT.

This clone was recorded only once. The V and J genes are TRBV29-1 and TRBJ2-1, with D possibly TRBD1 on 6 matching bases. The CDR3 is 15 residues long. Trimming cost V 6 bases and J 9 bases, with 24 bases left between them. Per the germline V gene, CDR1 is SQVTM and CDR2 is ANQGSEA. The CDR3 reads CSVPYGQFRGGEQFF. DNA for the CDR3: TGCAGCGTCCCCTACGGACAGTTCCGAGGAGGTGAGCAGTTCTTC.

CDR3 sequence reads: CASSLVGPYGYTF. The CDR3 DNA sequence: TGCGCCAGCAGCTTGGTGGGGCCCTATGGCTACACCTTC. The chain couples TRBV5-1 to TRBJ1-2, with a possible D match to TRBD1 (5 bases). Germline loops: CDR1 SGHRS, CDR2 YFSETQ. The CDR3 consists of 13 residues. Trimming left V 0 bases short and J 4 bases short, with 7 bases between.

V is TRBV6-5 and J is TRBJ2-5; perhaps TRBD1 as D (5 bases). V shed 6 bases and J shed 5 bases, with 10 bases lying between them. Germline assignment: CDR1 MNHEY and CDR2 SVGAGI. CDR3 length equals 12 residues. CDR3 nucleotides: TGTGCCAGCAGGCCAGGGTGGGAGACCCAGTACTTC. Protein product: CASRPGWETQYF.

This chain links TRBV27 with TRBJ2-1; 7 bases fit TRBD1. This CDR3 is built from 11 residues. After removal of 9 bases from V and 8 bases from J, the junction contained 4 bases not matched to a gene. Per germline, CDR1 MNHEY and CDR2 SMNVEV (reference sequence). For the CDR3, the DNA is TGTGCCAGAGACAGGGCCCATGAGCAGTTCTTC. Protein: CARDRAHEQFF.

The CDR3 DNA reads TGCGCCAGCAGTAATAGCGGGGTACATACGCAGTATTTT. Its protein is CASSNSGVHTQYF. V is TRBV10-2 and J is TRBJ2-3, with TRBD2 identical over 8 bases. The CDR3 extends over 13 amino acids. With V trimmed by 5 bases and J by 7 bases, 5 bases remained unmatched. Germline lookup yields CDR1 WSHSY and CDR2 SAAADI.

V usage is TRBV5-5 and J usage is TRBJ2-7; D unresolved. This CDR3 spans 14 amino acids. Trimming took off 1 base at V and 3 bases at J, with 11 bases between the two ends. CDR1 and CDR2 (germline): SGHKS, YYEKEE (reference sequence). In DNA, the CDR3 is TGTGCCAGCAGCTTGAACTGGTCCGACTACGAGCAGTACTTC. This gives the protein CASSLNWSDYEQYF.

V and J are TRBV30 and TRBJ2-1, with D maybe TRBD2 (8 bases). CDR1 and CDR2 (germline): GTSNPN, SVGIG (reference sequence). The length of the CDR3 is 19 residues. Trimming removed 1 base from V and 8 bases from J, with 30 bases in between. The CDR3, as DNA: TGTGCCTGGAGTGGATTTCGCGACAGGGTAATGACTAGCGACGATGAGCAGTTCTTC. The encoded protein is CAWSGFRDRVMTSDDEQFF.

The rearrangement joins TRBV14 to TRBJ2-7; TRBD1 might be the D (5 bases). The CDR3 contains 14 residues. Trimming shortened V by 3 bases and J by 3 bases, and 12 bases separated the two germline ends. From germline, CDR1 is SGHDN and CDR2 FVKESK. The CDR3 DNA reads as TGTGCCAGCAGCCAGGGTGTTAGGGGCTACGAGCAGTACTTC. This sequence encodes CASSQGVRGYEQYF. Together with reference TRBV14 and TRBJ2-7, the CDR3 gives the full variable domain: EAGVTQFPSHSVIEKGQTVTLRCDPISGHDNLYWYRRVMGKEIKFLLHFVKESKQDESGMPNNRFLAERTGGTYSTLKVQPAELEDSGVYFCASSQGVRGYEQYFGPGTRLTVT.

On this clone: The same CDR3 is also encoded by other DNA sequences in this sample. The V and J genes are TRBV30 and TRBJ2-3, with TRBD2 matching 8 bases. The CDR3 extends over 14 amino acids. V lost 0 bases to trimming and J lost 1 base; unmatched junction nucleotides: 0. Germline-derived CDR1 and CDR2 are GTSNPN and SVGIG (reference sequence). The CDR3 DNA sequence: TGTGCCTGGAGTGTAGCGGGGGGCACAGATACGCAGTATTTT. Translation: CAWSVAGGTDTQYF.